The 2 T cell receptor beta chains in this list originate from one sample, sequenced in a study of T cells expressing NK-cell markers. No DNA is given; TCRdb re-called the 5' RACE reads and lists each CDR3 protein once. This listing includes just under 150,000 distinct CDR3 sequences. The sample consisted of blood T cells: a sorted CD56 or NKG2C T cell subset, CD4+ or CD8+ T cells, or bulk PBMC T cells (not recorded which). The receptors shown here come from a man between 18 and 35 years old in good health.

This chain connects TRBV2 to TRBJ2-1; TCRdb proposes TRBD2, but this gene call is untestable without DNA. The CDR3 has 17 residues. Germline V gene data show CDR1 as SNHLY and CDR2 as FYNNEI. The CDR3 sequence is CASSGPAGTTRYNEQFF.

The rearrangement links TRBV20-1 to TRBJ2-7; as DNA is missing, the TRBD1 call by TCRdb cannot be tested. Germline V gives CDR1 DFQATT, CDR2 SNEGSKA (reference sequence). The CDR3 sequence is 14 residues long. CDR3 amino acids: CSVLEYGGSYEQYF.